The 31 T cell receptor beta chains given below trace back to one sample, sequenced in a study of CXCR3-negative and CXCR3-positive naive CD8 T cells (dated by TCRdb to between 2018 and 2020). The instrument was a NextSeq 550. The Human TCR Profiling Kit (MiLaboratory) was used to make UMI-labeled 5' RACE TRB cDNA libraries. TCRdb reprocessed the public reads and reports one entry per CDR3 protein sequence, without DNA. The table for this sample lists 120,000 to 150,000 distinct CDR3 sequences. Of the sample, about 0.3% is held by the ten largest clones. The research as a whole found: TRB CDR3s from CXCR3-positive naive cells showed higher hydrophobicity (lower Kidera factor 4), lower energy, and higher strength and volume indices than CXCR3-negative naive cells.

Their recognized antigens are unknown. The source material was naive CXCR3+ CD8+ T cells from blood. The cell subset or site label on this specimen signifies: CD45RO-CCR7+CD27+CD95- naive CD8+ T cells expressing CXCR3 (TNR3+). Receptor source: a human donor in good health. Some clones in this sample may be carry-over from other donors' samples.

V is TRBV28 and J is TRBJ1-5. The CDR3 spans 15 residues. The germline CDR1 and CDR2 sequences are MDHEN and SYDVKM. Here the CDR3 reads CASSNSGGANQPQHF.

The genes are TRBV30 and TRBJ2-1; there is no DNA to check the TCRdb D call of TRBD1. CDR1 and CDR2 (germline): GTSNPN, SVGIG (reference sequence). This CDR3 comprises 13 residues. The CDR3 spells CAWISERGDEQFF.

The chain couples TRBV7-2 to TRBJ2-1; TCRdb gives TRBD1 as the D gene, but with no DNA this cannot be confirmed. CDR1 SGHTA and CDR2 FQGNSA come from the germline V gene. There are 14 residues in the CDR3. CDR3 amino acids: CASSPPQEHNEQFF.

The chain has TRBV3-1 and TRBJ2-1; TCRdb indicates TRBD1, and absent DNA this call remains unverified. CDR3 size: 17 residues. Germline CDR1 is LGHDT and CDR2 is YNNKEL (reference sequence). The CDR3 here is CASSQDKGAPSYNEQFF.

The CDR3 loop is CASGESGPFTGELFF. The chain employs TRBV12-3 or TRBV12-4 and TRBJ2-2; the TRBD2 assignment by TCRdb is unverifiable without DNA. The CDR3 runs to 15 residues.

The rearrangement uses TRBV24-1 and TRBJ2-1; TCRdb picks TRBD1, but there is no DNA to check that call. The length of the CDR3 is 13 residues. Germline V gene sequence: CDR1 KGHDR, CDR2 SFDVKD. This CDR3 reads CAVSQGFYSEQFF.

CDR3 in amino acids: CASSQDLADQETQYF. This chain connects TRBV3-1 to TRBJ2-5. The CDR3 runs 15 residues. CDR1 is LGHDT, CDR2 YNNKEL, per germline (reference sequence).

The gene calls are TRBV11-2 and TRBJ2-5; the D gene TCRdb calls, TRBD1, cannot be checked with no DNA. Germline loops: CDR1 SGHAT, CDR2 FQNNGV. The CDR3 has 16 amino acids. The CDR3: CASSLGARVNQETQYF.

The rearrangement links TRBV12-3 or TRBV12-4 to TRBJ1-6. The CDR3 loop spans 15 amino acids. CDR3 amino acids: CASSLGSTYNSPLHF.

The rearrangement links TRBV6-5 to TRBJ2-3. The length of the CDR3 is 12 residues. Germline V gives CDR1 MNHEY, CDR2 SVGAGI. CDR3 sequence: CASSSRPDTQYF.

The chain couples TRBV29-1 to TRBJ1-2; no DNA is available, so the TRBD1 call from TCRdb remains unchecked. Looked up from germline, CDR1 is SQVTM and CDR2 is ANQGSEA. CDR3 size: 15 residues. CDR3 sequence reads: CSVEDLGPKNYGYTF.

V is TRBV28 and J is TRBJ1-1; the D call from TCRdb, TRBD1, cannot be confirmed without DNA. The CDR3 is made up of 15 amino acids. Germline V gives CDR1 MDHEN, CDR2 SYDVKM. CDR3: CASSSGRDRNTEAFF.

The genes are TRBV7-9 and TRBJ1-1; lacking DNA, the TRBD1 call made by TCRdb goes unchecked. The V gene's germline CDR1 is SEHNR and CDR2 FQNEAQ (reference sequence). The CDR3 is 15 amino acids. CDR3 region: CASSSPDRENTEAFF.

The rearrangement uses TRBV6-5 and TRBJ2-1; TCRdb designates TRBD2, a call that cannot be tested without DNA. The CDR3 is 16 amino acids. Germline loops: CDR1 MNHEY, CDR2 SVGAGI. CDR3 loop: CASEEKAGGPYNEQFF.

This rearrangement joins TRBV6-6 to TRBJ1-1; checking the TCRdb D call of TRBD1 is not possible without DNA. The CDR3 loop spans 13 amino acids. Germline CDR1 and CDR2: MNHNY and SVGAGI (reference sequence). The CDR3 here is CASSPGGRVEAFF.

The J gene is TRBJ1-2, the V gene TRBV12-3 or TRBV12-4. The CDR3 loop spans 12 amino acids. CDR3: CASSPDPGGYTF.

The chain uses TRBV6-5 and TRBJ1-4. Germline CDR1 reads MNHEY; CDR2 reads SVGAGI. The CDR3 sequence is 15 residues long. CDR3 sequence reads: CASSYSQSSTEKLFF.

The chain is built from TRBV10-1 and TRBJ1-1; the TCRdb D gene call, TRBD1, has no DNA to confirm it. CDR3 length: 15 residues. Per germline, CDR1 WNHNN and CDR2 SYGVQD (reference sequence). CDR3 sequence: CASSESAQGATEAFF.

The chain couples TRBV6-5 to TRBJ1-2; TCRdb lists TRBD1, though no DNA is available to test this call. The V gene's germline CDR1 is MNHEY and CDR2 SVGAGI. This CDR3 contains 14 residues. CDR3 residues: CASSSGTGGYGYTF.

V and J are TRBV5-1 and TRBJ2-7; with no DNA, the TCRdb D assignment of TRBD2 cannot be verified. Germline CDR1 is SGHRS and CDR2 is YFSETQ. The CDR3 sequence is 13 residues long. The CDR3 spells CASSSDRGAEQYF.

The chain joins TRBV27 to TRBJ2-1; there is no DNA to check the TCRdb D call of TRBD2. Looked up from germline, CDR1 is MNHEY and CDR2 is SMNVEV (reference sequence). The CDR3 has 15 amino acids. The CDR3 protein is CASTPRTSGEGEQFF.

The chain employs TRBV20-1 and TRBJ2-7; there is no DNA to check the TCRdb D call of TRBD1. In germline, CDR1 is DFQATT, CDR2 SNEGSKA (reference sequence). The CDR3 has 13 amino acids. The CDR3 here is CSARVEQAYEQYF.

The chain links TRBV27 to TRBJ2-2; the D call from TCRdb, TRBD2, cannot be confirmed without DNA. This CDR3 is built from 18 residues. Germline V gives CDR1 MNHEY, CDR2 SMNVEV (reference sequence). The CDR3 spells CASSPSLAGLPNTGELFF.

The chain has TRBV29-1 and TRBJ1-2; TCRdb calls TRBD1, which cannot be checked without DNA. This CDR3 comprises 12 residues. Per the germline V gene, CDR1 is SQVTM and CDR2 is ANQGSEA. The CDR3 loop is CSVERQGPGYTF.

The rearrangement links TRBV2 to TRBJ2-1; absent DNA, TCRdb's TRBD1 call cannot be checked. The CDR3 is 15 amino acids. The V gene's germline CDR1 is SNHLY and CDR2 FYNNEI. The CDR3 sequence is CASRGVYYGGNEQFF.

The chain combines TRBV29-1 with TRBJ2-1; no DNA is available, so the TRBD2 call from TCRdb remains unchecked. The CDR3 has 16 residues. Germline V gene lookup returns CDR1 SQVTM and CDR2 ANQGSEA. The CDR3 here is CSVEVAGRSSYNEQFF.

J is TRBJ2-7 and V is TRBV7-9; TCRdb selects TRBD1, and the lack of DNA leaves this call unchecked. From germline, CDR1 is SEHNR and CDR2 FQNEAQ (reference sequence). The CDR3 length is 17 residues. The CDR3 is CASSSTMDGQRTYEQCF.

The chain uses TRBV29-1 and TRBJ1-1; absent DNA, TCRdb's TRBD1 call cannot be checked. In germline, CDR1 is SQVTM, CDR2 ANQGSEA. The CDR3 runs to 12 residues. CDR3 in amino acids: CSFPPQGTEAFF.

The rearrangement joins TRBV15 to TRBJ2-3; the D call of TRBD1 rests on TCRdb alone, since no DNA is present to check it. The germline V gene has CDR1 LNHNV and CDR2 YYDKDF (reference sequence). The CDR3 has 16 amino acids. CDR3 in amino acids: CATSRDGGLGTDTQYF.

The CDR3 reads CASSLSLGGDPYNEQSF. V gene TRBV7-8 combines with J gene TRBJ2-1; TCRdb selects TRBD1, and the lack of DNA leaves this call unchecked. Per the germline V gene, CDR1 is SGHVS and CDR2 is FQNEAQ. The CDR3 consists of 17 residues.

This chain links TRBV28 with TRBJ2-1; checking the TCRdb D call of TRBD2 is not possible without DNA. CDR1 MDHEN and CDR2 SYDVKM come from the germline V gene. The CDR3 runs 13 residues. The CDR3 protein is CASSLRESYEQFF.